Below, 15 T cell receptor beta chains from the same sample are listed, as sequenced in a study of T-cell reconstitution after alpha-beta-depleted transplantation in children. Unique molecular identifiers were incorporated during preparation of the TCRbeta library. From the PCR reads, TCRdb called clonotypes with MiXCR, one entry per CDR3 protein. The sample lists some 460,000 distinct CDR3 sequences, 15% to 20% occurring once. The sample consisted of PBMCs, mostly from graft donor cells, taken 360 days after TCRalphabeta/CD19-depleted stem cell transplant. These receptors all stem from a boy under three years old who had a stem cell transplant for Wiskott-Aldrich syndrome, so the T cells may come from the graft donor.

The chain employs TRBV3-1 and TRBJ2-1, with D perhaps matching TRBD2 (5 bases). The CDR3 loop spans 17 amino acids. The V and J ends lost 1 base and 1 base respectively, with 14 bases between them. Looked up from germline, CDR1 is LGHDT and CDR2 is YNNKEL (reference sequence). CDR3 sequence (DNA): TGTGCCAGCAGCCAAGCCCTCGCGGGCGTGTCCTACAATGAGCAGTTCTTC. Translation gives CASSQALAGVSYNEQFF.

The chain combines TRBV5-1 with TRBJ2-3; possibly TRBD2 for D (5 bases). V was clipped by 2 bases and J by 2 bases, with 18 bases between them. The CDR3 contains 17 residues. Germline V gene sequence: CDR1 SGHRS, CDR2 YFSETQ. In DNA form, the CDR3 reads TGCGCCAGCAGCTTTTATAGGACCGGACTGCACACAGATACGCAGTATTTT. It yields the protein CASSFYRTGLHTDTQYF.

The chain has TRBV4-3 and TRBJ2-2; D is possibly TRBD2 (5 bases). The CDR3 runs 14 residues. CDR1 is LGHNA, CDR2 YSLEER, per germline. The V end lost 2 bases, the J end lost 7 bases, and 11 bases lay between the germline ends. The DNA for the CDR3 is TGCGCCAGCAGCCAATCCGTTACTAGCGGGGAGCTGTTTTTT. It encodes CASSQSVTSGELFF.

This clonotype showed up just a few times. The chain carries TRBV12-3 or TRBV12-4 and TRBJ2-7; tentative D call: TRBD1 (6 bases). The CDR3 loop spans 13 amino acids. Trimming cost V 10 bases and J 2 bases, with 15 bases left between them. The CDR3 DNA reads as TGTGCCACCCGCCGGACAGATCCCTACGAGCAGTACTTC. Protein product: CATRRTDPYEQYF.

V usage is TRBV29-1 and J usage is TRBJ2-7, with 12 bases aligning to TRBD2. The trim removed 4 bases at V and 1 base at J, leaving 8 bases unmatched. Germline V CDR1 and CDR2: SQVTM, ANQGSEA. CDR3 length: 16 amino acids. CDR3 bases: TGCAGCGTTGCCTCCCTAGCGGGAGGGCCTTCCTACGAGCAGTACTTC. This translates into CSVASLAGGPSYEQYF.

This clonotype was counted only a few times. The rearrangement joins TRBV5-1 to TRBJ2-7; D possibly corresponds to TRBD1 (5 bases). The germline V gene has CDR1 SGHRS and CDR2 YFSETQ. V lost 2 bases to trimming and J lost 0 bases, with 12 bases between them. This CDR3 spans 15 amino acids. The CDR3 DNA is TGCGCCAGCAGCTTTTACCATGGGGCCTCCTACGAGCAGTACTTC. It encodes CASSFYHGASYEQYF.

This clonotype appeared a few times. The gene calls are TRBV10-2 and TRBJ2-7; 9 nucleotides align to TRBD1. There are 13 residues in the CDR3. The V and J ends lost 9 bases and 4 bases, in that order; junction bases with no gene match: 7. The germline V gene has CDR1 WSHSY and CDR2 SAAADI. The CDR3 DNA is TGCGCCAGGAGGACAGGGGACGATTACGAGCAGTACTTC. Protein sequence: CARRTGDDYEQYF.

This clonotype was counted between two and nine times. V and J are TRBV25-1 and TRBJ2-5; D might be TRBD1 or TRBD2, each matching 6 bases. CDR3 length equals 18 residues. Germline V gene sequence: CDR1 MGHDK, CDR2 SYGVNS. Trimming pared 2 bases from V and 7 bases from J, leaving 26 bases between. CDR3 sequence (DNA): TGTGCCAGCAGTGAAATTGGCTCAGGGGCGCGGGGAATTTGGACCCAGTACTTC. It specifies CASSEIGSGARGIWTQYF.

The rearrangement uses TRBV25-1 and TRBJ1-1; D possibly corresponds to TRBD1 (5 bases). The V end was cut by 3 bases, the J end by 11 bases, with 13 bases between. Per the germline V gene, CDR1 is MGHDK and CDR2 is SYGVNS. This CDR3 has 12 amino acids. The CDR3 sequence: CASSEAGYRAFF. CDR3 nucleotides: TGTGCCAGCAGTGAGGCGGGGTACAGGGCTTTCTTT.

This clonotype was found a few times. This chain uses TRBV6-2 or TRBV6-3 with TRBJ2-7; D possibly corresponds to TRBD2 (5 bases). The germline V and J ends were trimmed by 7 bases and 2 bases, with 12 bases remaining between them. The CDR3 runs 13 residues. Germline V lookup: CDR1 MNHEY, CDR2 SVGEGT. The CDR3 nucleotides read TGTGCCAGCACAGACTATTCACCCTACGAGCAGTACTTC. Its translation: CASTDYSPYEQYF.

This clonotype was detected a few times. The V call is TRBV5-1, the J call TRBJ2-3, with a weak D call TRBD2 (6 bases). This CDR3 contains 13 residues. Germline values: CDR1 SGHRS, CDR2 YFSETQ. V was cut by 4 bases and J by 4 bases, with 10 bases left in between. The DNA of the CDR3 is TGCGCCAGCAGCCGGGAGAGGCCAGATACGCAGTATTTT. This codes for CASSRERPDTQYF.

This clonotype was observed a handful of times. This chain links TRBV4-3 with TRBJ2-5, with D possibly being TRBD1 (6 bases). This CDR3 region has 15 residues. CDR1 is LGHNA, CDR2 YSLEER, per germline. The ends were cut back, 1 base at V and 3 bases at J, with 12 bases in the middle. CDR3 region: CASSQGRQAEETQYF. The CDR3 DNA is TGCGCCAGCAGCCAAGGAAGACAGGCCGAAGAGACCCAGTACTTC.

The V and J genes are TRBV5-1 and TRBJ2-2; 9 bases agree with TRBD2. V lost 1 base to trimming and J lost 1 base; unmatched junction nucleotides: 2. The CDR3 covers 16 residues. Germline V gene lookup returns CDR1 SGHRS and CDR2 YFSETQ. The CDR3 DNA follows: TGCGCCAGCAGCTTGAGGACTAGCGTGAACACCGGGGAGCTGTTTTTT. Its translation is CASSLRTSVNTGELFF.

This clonotype has just a few counts. This rearrangement joins TRBV15 to TRBJ1-2; 10 bases fit TRBD1. The V gene end was trimmed by 2 bases and the J gene end by 8 bases; junction bases not matched to a gene: 8. CDR3 length equals 15 residues. CDR1 is LNHNV and CDR2 is YYDKDF in the germline V gene (reference sequence). The CDR3: CATSRWRQGAGGYTF. CDR3 DNA: TGTGCCACCAGCAGATGGAGACAGGGGGCAGGGGGCTACACCTTC.

The chain has TRBV12-3 or TRBV12-4 and TRBJ1-5; D ambiguous. This CDR3 comprises 14 residues. The V end lost 5 bases, the J end lost 0 bases, and 8 bases lay between the germline ends. The CDR3 nucleotides read TGTGCCAGCAGTCCACTGCGTAGCAATCAGCCCCAGCATTTT. Its protein product is CASSPLRSNQPQHF.